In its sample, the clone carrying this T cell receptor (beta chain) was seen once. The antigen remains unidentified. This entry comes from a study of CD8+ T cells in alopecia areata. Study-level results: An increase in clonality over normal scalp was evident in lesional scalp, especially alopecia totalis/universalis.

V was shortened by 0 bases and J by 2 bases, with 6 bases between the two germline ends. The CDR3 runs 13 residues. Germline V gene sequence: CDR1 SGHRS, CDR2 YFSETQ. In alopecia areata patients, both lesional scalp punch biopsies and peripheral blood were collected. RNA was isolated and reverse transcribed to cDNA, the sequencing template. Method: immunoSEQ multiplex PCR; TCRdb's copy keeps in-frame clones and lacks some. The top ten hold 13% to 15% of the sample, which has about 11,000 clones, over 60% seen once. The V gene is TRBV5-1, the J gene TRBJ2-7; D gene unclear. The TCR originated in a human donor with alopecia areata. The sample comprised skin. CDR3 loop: CASSLGEAYEQYF. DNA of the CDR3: TGCGCCAGCAGCTTGGGAGAGGCCTACGAGCAGTACTTC.